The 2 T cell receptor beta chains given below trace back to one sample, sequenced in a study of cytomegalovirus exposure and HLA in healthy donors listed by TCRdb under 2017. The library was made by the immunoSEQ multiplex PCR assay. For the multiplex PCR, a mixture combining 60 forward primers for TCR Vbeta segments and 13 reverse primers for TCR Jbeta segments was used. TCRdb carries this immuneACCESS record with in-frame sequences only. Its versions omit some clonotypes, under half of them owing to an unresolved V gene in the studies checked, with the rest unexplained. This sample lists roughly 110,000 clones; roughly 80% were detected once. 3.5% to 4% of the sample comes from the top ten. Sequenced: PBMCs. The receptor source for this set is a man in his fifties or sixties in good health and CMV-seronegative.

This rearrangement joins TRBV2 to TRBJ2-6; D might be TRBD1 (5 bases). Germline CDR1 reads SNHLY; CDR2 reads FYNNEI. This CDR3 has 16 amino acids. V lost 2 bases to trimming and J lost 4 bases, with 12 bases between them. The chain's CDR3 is CASSEKGRAGANVLTF. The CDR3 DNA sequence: TGTGCCAGCAGTGAAAAGGGCAGGGCCGGGGCCAACGTCCTGACTTTC.

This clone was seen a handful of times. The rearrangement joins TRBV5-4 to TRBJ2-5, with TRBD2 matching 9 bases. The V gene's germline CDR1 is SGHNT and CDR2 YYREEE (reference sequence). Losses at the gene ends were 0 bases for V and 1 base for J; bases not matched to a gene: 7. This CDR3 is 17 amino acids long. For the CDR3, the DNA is TGTGCCAGCAGCTTGGGGGCGGCGGGGGGGAGCCAAGAGACCCAGTACTTC. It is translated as CASSLGAAGGSQETQYF.